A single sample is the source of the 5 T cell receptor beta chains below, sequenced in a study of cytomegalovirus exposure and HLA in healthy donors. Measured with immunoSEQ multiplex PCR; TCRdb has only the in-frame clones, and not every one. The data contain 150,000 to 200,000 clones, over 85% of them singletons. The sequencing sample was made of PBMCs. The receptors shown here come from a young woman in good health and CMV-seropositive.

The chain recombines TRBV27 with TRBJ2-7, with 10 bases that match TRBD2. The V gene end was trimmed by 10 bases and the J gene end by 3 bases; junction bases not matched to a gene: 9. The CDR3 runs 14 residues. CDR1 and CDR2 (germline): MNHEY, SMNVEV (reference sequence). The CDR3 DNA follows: TGTGCCACCAACCAAACTAGCGGGATCTACGAGCAGTACTTC. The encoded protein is CATNQTSGIYEQYF.

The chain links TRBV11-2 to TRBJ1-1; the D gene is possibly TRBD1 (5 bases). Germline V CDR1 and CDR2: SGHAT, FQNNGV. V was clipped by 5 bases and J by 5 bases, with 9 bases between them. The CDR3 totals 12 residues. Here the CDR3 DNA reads TGTGCCAGCAGCCGGGGGGGGACTGAAGCTTTCTTT. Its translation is CASSRGGTEAFF.

In DNA, the CDR3 is TGTGCCAGCAGTTTAAACCCCTTGACAGGGCTCGGCTACACCTTC. Its protein product is CASSLNPLTGLGYTF. This chain uses TRBV28 with TRBJ1-2, with 7 bases fitting TRBD1. This CDR3 comprises 15 residues. The V gene's germline CDR1 is MDHEN and CDR2 SYDVKM. V dropped 2 bases and J dropped 8; count of bases not matched to a gene: 11.

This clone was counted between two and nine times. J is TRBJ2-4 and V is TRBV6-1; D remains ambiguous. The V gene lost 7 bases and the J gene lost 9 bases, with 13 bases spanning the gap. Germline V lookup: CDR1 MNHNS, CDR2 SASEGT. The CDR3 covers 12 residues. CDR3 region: CASTSESSIQYF. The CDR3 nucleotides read TGTGCCAGCACCTCCGAGAGTAGCATTCAGTACTTC.

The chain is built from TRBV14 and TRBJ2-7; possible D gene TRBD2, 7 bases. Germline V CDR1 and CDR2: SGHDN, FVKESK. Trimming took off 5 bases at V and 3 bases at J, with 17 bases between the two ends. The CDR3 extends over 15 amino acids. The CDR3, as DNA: TGTGCCAGCAGCTGGGGAGGGGGGAGAGGCTACGAGCAGTACTTC. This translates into CASSWGGGRGYEQYF.